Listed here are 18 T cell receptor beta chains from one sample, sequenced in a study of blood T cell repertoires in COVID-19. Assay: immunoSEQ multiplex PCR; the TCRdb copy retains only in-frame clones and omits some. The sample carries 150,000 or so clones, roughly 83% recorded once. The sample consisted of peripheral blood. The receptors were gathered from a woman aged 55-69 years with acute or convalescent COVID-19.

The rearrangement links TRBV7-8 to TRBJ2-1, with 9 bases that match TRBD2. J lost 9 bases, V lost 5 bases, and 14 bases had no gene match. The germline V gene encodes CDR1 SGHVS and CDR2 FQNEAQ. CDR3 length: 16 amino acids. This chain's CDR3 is CASSPRGLAGHGEQFF. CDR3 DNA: TGTGCCAGCAGCCCACGGGGGCTAGCGGGGCATGGTGAGCAGTTCTTC.

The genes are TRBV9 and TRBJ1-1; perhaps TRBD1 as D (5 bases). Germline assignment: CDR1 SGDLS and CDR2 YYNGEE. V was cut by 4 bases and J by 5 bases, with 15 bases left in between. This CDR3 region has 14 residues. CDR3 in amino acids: CASSQGQGKTEAFF. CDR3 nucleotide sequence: TGTGCCAGCAGCCAAGGGCAGGGAAAGACTGAAGCTTTCTTT.

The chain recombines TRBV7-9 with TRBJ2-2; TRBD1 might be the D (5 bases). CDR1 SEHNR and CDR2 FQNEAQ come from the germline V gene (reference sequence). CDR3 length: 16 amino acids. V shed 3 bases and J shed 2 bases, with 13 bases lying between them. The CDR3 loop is CASSLGATANTGELFF. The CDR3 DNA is TGTGCCAGCAGCTTGGGTGCGACAGCTAACACCGGGGAGCTGTTTTTT.

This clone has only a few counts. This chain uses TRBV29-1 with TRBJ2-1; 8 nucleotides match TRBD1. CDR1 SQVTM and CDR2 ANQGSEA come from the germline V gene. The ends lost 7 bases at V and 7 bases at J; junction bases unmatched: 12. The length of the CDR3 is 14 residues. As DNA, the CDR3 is TGCAGCGCCTTACAGGGGGTTCTTTCTAATGAGCAGTTCTTC. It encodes CSALQGVLSNEQFF.

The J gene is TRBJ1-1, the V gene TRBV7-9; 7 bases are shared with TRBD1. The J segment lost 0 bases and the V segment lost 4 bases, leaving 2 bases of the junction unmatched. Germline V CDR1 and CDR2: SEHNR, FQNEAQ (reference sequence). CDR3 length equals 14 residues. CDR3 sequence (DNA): TGTGCCAGCAGCTCCCAGGGGGTGAACACTGAAGCTTTCTTT. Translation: CASSSQGVNTEAFF.

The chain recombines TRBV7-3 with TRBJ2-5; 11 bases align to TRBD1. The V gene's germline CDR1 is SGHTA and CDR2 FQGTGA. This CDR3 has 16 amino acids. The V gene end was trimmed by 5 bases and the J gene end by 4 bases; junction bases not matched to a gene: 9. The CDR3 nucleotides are TGTGCCAGCAGCACCGGACAGGGGGCCGGGGGAGAGACCCAGTACTTC. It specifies CASSTGQGAGGETQYF. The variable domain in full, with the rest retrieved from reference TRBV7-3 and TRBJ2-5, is GAGVSQTPSNKVTEKGKYVELRCDPISGHTALYWYRQSLGQGPEFLIYFQGTGAADDSGLPNDRFFAVRPEGSVSTLKIQRTERGDSAVYLCASSTGQGAGGETQYFGPGTRLLVL.

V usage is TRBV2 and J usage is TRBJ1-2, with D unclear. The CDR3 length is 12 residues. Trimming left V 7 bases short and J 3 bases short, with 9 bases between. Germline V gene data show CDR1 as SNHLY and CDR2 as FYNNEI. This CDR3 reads CASNPTDYGYTF. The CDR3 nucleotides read TGTGCCAGCAACCCAACGGACTATGGCTACACCTTC.

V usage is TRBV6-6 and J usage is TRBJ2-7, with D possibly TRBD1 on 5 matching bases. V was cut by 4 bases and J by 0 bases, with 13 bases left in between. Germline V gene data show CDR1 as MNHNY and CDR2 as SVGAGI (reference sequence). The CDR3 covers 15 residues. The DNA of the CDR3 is TGTGCCAGCAGTTGGAGCCTAACAGGCTCCTACGAGCAGTACGTC. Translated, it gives CASSWSLTGSYEQYV.

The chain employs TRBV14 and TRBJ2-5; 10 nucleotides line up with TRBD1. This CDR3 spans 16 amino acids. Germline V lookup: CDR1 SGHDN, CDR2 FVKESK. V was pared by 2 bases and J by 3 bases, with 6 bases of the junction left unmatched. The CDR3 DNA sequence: TGTGCCAGCAGCCAACCGCCCGGGACAGGGGAAGAGACCCAGTACTTC. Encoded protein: CASSQPPGTGEETQYF. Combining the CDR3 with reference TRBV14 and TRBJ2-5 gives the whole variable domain EAGVTQFPSHSVIEKGQTVTLRCDPISGHDNLYWYRRVMGKEIKFLLHFVKESKQDESGMPNNRFLAERTGGTYSTLKVQPAELEDSGVYFCASSQPPGTGEETQYFGPGTRLLVL.

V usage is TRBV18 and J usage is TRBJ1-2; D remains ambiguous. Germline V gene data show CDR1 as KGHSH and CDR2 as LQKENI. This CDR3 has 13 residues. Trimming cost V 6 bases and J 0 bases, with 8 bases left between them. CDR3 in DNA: TGTGCCAGCTCCTCAGACACTAACTATGGCTACACCTTC. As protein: CASSSDTNYGYTF.

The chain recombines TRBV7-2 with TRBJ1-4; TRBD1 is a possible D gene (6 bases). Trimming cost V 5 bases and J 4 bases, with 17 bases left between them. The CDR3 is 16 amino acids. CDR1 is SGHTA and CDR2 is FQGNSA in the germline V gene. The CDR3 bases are TGTGCCAGCAGCCCTTACGGGGGGGCGGTTAATGAAAAACTGTTTTTT. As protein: CASSPYGGAVNEKLFF.

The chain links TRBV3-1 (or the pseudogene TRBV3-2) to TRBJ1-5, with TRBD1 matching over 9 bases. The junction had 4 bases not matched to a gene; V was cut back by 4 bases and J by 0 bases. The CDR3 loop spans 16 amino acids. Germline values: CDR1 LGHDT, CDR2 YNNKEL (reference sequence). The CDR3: CASSLTGGNSNQPQHF. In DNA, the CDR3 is TGTGCCAGCAGCCTGACAGGGGGTAATAGCAATCAGCCCCAGCATTTT.

The CDR3 DNA reads as TGTGCCAGCTCACCACTGGAGCTGAATGAAAAACTGTTTTTT. As protein: CASSPLELNEKLFF. The chain couples TRBV18 to TRBJ1-4; D gene unclear. The CDR3 has 14 residues. Germline V lookup: CDR1 KGHSH, CDR2 LQKENI. With 1 base removed from V and 5 bases from J, the gap between germline ends came to 8 bases.

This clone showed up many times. The CDR3 DNA is TGCAGTGCTAGTGTCGGACAGAAAGGGCCCTACGAGCAGTACTTC. Translated: CSASVGQKGPYEQYF. The chain carries TRBV20-1 and TRBJ2-7; tentative D call: TRBD1 (6 bases). With 3 bases removed from V and 2 bases from J, the gap between germline ends came to 17 bases. The CDR3 is 15 amino acids. The germline gives CDR1 DFQATT, CDR2 SNEGSKA (reference sequence).

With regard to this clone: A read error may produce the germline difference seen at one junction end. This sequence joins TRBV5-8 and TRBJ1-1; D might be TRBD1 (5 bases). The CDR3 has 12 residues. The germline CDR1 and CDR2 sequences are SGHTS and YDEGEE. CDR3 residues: CAGRPQGTEAFF. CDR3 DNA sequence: TGTGCCGGCAGACCGCAGGGCACTGAAGCTTTCTTT.

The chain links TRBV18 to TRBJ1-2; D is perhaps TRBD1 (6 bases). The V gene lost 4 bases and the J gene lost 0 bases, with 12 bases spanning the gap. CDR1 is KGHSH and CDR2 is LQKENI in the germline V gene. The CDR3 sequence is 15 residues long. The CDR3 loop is CASSLDRTSNYGYTF. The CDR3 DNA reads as TGTGCCAGCTCACTAGACAGGACCTCTAACTATGGCTACACCTTC.

CDR3 loop: CASSSTISTNEKLFF. Written as DNA, the CDR3 is TGCGCCAGCAGCTCGACAATTTCAACTAATGAAAAACTGTTTTTT. The chain uses TRBV5-1 and TRBJ1-4; no reliable D call. Germline CDR1 is SGHRS and CDR2 is YFSETQ. This CDR3 is built from 15 residues. V was cut by 3 bases and J by 0 bases, with 9 bases left in between. Together with reference TRBV5-1 and TRBJ1-4, the CDR3 gives the full variable domain: KAGVTQTPRYLIKTRGQQVTLSCSPISGHRSVSWYQQTPGQGLQFLFEYFSETQRNKGNFPGRFSGRQFSNSRSEMNVSTLELGDSALYLCASSSTISTNEKLFFGSGTQLSVL.

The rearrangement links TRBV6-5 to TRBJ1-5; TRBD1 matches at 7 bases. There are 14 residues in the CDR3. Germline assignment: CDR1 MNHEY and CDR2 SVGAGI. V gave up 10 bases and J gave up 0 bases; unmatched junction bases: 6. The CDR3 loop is CAINRGYSNQPQHF. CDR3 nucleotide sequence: TGTGCCATTAACAGGGGTTATAGCAATCAGCCCCAGCATTTT.